The T cell receptor (beta chain) under discussion was sequenced for a study of T-cell memory formation after mild COVID-19. Study information: Largely, TCR clusters stayed within a single donor.

One entry per CDR3 protein, called by TCRdb with MiXCR from the 5' RACE reads. The sample records around 440,000 distinct CDR3 sequences, about 18% being singletons. Study findings and constraints: Several responding clones turned up in pre-infection memory, indicating that cross-reactive memory may have taken part. Shrinking CD4+ clones resided mostly in CM and EM, and CD8+ ones in EMRA. Among clones contracting day 15 to 85, CD4/CD8 was balanced, whereas later expanders leaned CD4+.

Points on this clonotype: The antigen is not known.

This CDR3 is built from 15 residues. Germline V gives CDR1 SEHNR, CDR2 FQNEAQ (reference sequence). The germline V and J ends were trimmed by 5 bases and 2 bases, with 15 bases remaining between them. The material sequenced was PBMCs or a T cell subset sorted from them (not recorded which). This receptor was taken from an adult woman who had mild COVID-19 (a few samples of this study predate the infection). Cell type and time point are not known. V and J are TRBV7-9 and TRBJ2-5, with D possibly TRBD1 on 5 matching bases. CDR3 in DNA: TGTGCCAGCAGCCCGACAAGGACACTTCAAGAGACCCAGTACTTC. This encodes CASSPTRTLQETQYF.